A selection of T cell receptor beta chains follows, all from one sample in a study of OX40 agonist ivuxolimab in advanced cancers. The data were produced by immunoSEQ multiplex PCR, yet TCRdb's version contains in-frame clones alone and is incomplete. The table lists about 23,000 clones, approximately 77% of them singletons, with more than 2% in the top ten. The sample here was CD4+ or CD8+ T cells sorted from blood, taken in a trial of the OX40 agonist ivuxolimab. These TCRs come from an adult with an advanced solid tumor such as melanoma, head and neck, liver or kidney cancer. Each CDR3 is given with its conserved first and last residue. The order of the fields is J gene, V gene, D gene, clone size, CDR3 DNA, CDR3 protein. D genes are given only for firm matches. Expanded clones are given a class, and other clones once, few, many or no size at all.

TRBJ1-1,TRBV28,.,.,TGTGCCAGCAGTATGGATATAGACAGGTGGGCTTTCTTT,CASSMDIDRWAFF
TRBJ2-5,TRBV5-4,.,few,TGTGCCAGCAGCTTTAGGGGGACGCGGCAAGAGACCCAGTACTTC,CASSFRGTRQETQYF
TRBJ2-7,TRBV11-2,TRBD2,.,TGTGCCAGCAGCCTCGGGGGGGAGGGCTCCTACGAGCAGTACTTC,CASSLGGEGSYEQYF
TRBJ1-5,TRBV5-1,.,.,TGCGCCAGCAGCTTGGGGGGGCCGCCTGGTGATCAGCCCCAGCATTTT,CASSLGGPPGDQPQHF
TRBJ2-3,TRBV11-3,.,.,TGTGCCAGCAGCCTCGCAGGGGAAGATACGCAGTATTTT,CASSLAGEDTQYF
TRBJ1-4,TRBV28,.,.,TGTGCCAGCAGTTTAGTGGGGGTCTTGCCCCCCGAAAAACTGTTTTTT,CASSLVGVLPPEKLFF
TRBJ1-1,TRBV19,.,.,TGTGCCAGTACCAAGGACAGTTCGGTCACTGAAGCTTTCTTT,CASTKDSSVTEAFF
TRBJ1-2,TRBV7-9,TRBD1,.,TGTGCCAGCAGCTTACCTCAGGGGGGCGACTATGGCTACACCTTC,CASSLPQGGDYGYTF
TRBJ2-7,TRBV27,TRBD1,.,TGTGCCCCTTCACGGGACAGGTTACCCTACGAGCAGTACTTC,CAPSRDRLPYEQYF
TRBJ1-3,TRBV11-2,TRBD1,.,TGTGCCAGCAGCTCAACCGGGACAGGGGGCGCAGTGGACACCATATATTTT,CASSSTGTGGAVDTIYF
TRBJ2-7,TRBV28,.,.,TGTGCCAGCAGTTCTCAGGGGGGGGAGCAGTACTTC,CASSSQGGEQYF
TRBJ1-2,TRBV27,.,.,TGTGCCAGCAGTTTATGGGGCCCCTCGGGGGGCTACACCTTC,CASSLWGPSGGYTF
TRBJ2-5,TRBV28,TRBD2,few,TGTGCCAGCAGTTTGGCGGGAGCGAGGGAGACCCAGTACTTC,CASSLAGARETQYF
TRBJ2-3,TRBV19,.,once,TGTGCCAGTAGTATAGATTCCGGGGGAAGGGGTACGCAGTATTTT,CASSIDSGGRGTQYF
TRBJ1-5,TRBV30,.,.,TGTGCCTGGAGTGTAGGGGGGACTCAGCCCCAGCATTTT,CAWSVGGTQPQHF